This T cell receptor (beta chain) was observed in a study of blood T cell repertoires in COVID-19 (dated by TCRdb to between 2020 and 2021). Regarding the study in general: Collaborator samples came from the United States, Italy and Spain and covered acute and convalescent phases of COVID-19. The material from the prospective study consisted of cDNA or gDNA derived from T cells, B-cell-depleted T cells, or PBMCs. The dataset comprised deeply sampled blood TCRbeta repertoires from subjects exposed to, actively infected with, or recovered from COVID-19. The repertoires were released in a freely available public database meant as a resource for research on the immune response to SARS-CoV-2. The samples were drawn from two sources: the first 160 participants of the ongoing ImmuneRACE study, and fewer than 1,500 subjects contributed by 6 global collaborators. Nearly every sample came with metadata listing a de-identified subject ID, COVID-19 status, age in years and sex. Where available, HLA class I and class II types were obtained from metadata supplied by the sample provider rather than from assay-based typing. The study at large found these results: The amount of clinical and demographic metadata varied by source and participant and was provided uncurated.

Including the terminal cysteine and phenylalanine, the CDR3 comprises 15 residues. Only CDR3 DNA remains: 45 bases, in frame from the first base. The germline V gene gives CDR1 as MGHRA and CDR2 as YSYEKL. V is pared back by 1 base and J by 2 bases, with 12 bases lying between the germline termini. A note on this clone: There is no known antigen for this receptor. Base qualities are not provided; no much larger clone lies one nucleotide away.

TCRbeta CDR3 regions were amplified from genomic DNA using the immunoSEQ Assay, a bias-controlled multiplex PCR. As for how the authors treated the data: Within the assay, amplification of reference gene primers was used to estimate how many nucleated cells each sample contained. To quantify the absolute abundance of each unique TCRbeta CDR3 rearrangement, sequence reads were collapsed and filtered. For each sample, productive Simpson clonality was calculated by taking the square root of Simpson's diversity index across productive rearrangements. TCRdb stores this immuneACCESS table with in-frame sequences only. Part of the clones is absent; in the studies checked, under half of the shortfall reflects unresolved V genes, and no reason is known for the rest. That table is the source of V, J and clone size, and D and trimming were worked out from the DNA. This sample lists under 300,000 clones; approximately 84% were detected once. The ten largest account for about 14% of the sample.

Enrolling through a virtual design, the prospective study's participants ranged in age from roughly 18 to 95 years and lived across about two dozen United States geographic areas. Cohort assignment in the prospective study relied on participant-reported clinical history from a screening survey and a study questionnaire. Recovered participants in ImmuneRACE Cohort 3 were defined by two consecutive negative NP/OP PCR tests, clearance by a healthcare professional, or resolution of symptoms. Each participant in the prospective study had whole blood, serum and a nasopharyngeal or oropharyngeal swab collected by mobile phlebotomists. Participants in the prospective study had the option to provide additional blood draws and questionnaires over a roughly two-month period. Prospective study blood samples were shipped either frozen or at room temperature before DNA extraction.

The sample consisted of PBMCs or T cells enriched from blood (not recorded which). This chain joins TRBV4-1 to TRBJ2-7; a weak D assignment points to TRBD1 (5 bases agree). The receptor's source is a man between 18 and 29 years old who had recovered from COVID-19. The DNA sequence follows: TGCGCCAGCAGCCAAGGGCAGGGAACGGCCTACGAGCAGTACTTC. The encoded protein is CASSQGQGTAYEQYF.